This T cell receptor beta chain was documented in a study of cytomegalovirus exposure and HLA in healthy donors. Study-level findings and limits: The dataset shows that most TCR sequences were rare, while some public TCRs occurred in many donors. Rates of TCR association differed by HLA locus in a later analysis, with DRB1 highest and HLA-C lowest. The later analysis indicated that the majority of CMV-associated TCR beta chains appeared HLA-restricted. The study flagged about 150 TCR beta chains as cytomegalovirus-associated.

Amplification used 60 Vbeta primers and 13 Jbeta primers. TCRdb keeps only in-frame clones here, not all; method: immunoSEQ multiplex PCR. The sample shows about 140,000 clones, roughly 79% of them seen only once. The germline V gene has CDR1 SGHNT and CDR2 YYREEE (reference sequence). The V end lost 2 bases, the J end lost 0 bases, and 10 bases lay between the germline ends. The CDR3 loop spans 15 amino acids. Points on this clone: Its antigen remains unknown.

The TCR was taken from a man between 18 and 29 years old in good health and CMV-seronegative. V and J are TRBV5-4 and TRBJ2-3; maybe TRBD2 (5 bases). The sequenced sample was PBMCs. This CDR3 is CASSLGPGSTDTQYF. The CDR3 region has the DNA TGTGCCAGCAGCTTAGGACCGGGAAGCACAGATACGCAGTATTTT.